The rows below give T cell receptor beta chains drawn from one sample of a study of CD8 T cells in ankylosing spondylitis. One entry per CDR3 protein results from TCRdb running MiXCR on the 5' RACE reads. This sample has roughly 370,000 distinct CDR3 sequences; approximately 20% occur once, and the top ten carry roughly 16%. Sequencing was performed on blood, either unsorted or a sorted T cell fraction (not recorded which). The receptors come from a male donor with ankylosing spondylitis. CDR3s leave out the opening cysteine and the closing phenylalanine or tryptophan.

V	J	CDR3
TRBV4-1	TRBJ1-6	ASSLPSGGYSPLH
TRBV7-3	TRBJ2-2	ASSNIRGTGELF
TRBV28	TRBJ2-7	ASSSGGFEQY
TRBV6-6	TRBJ1-6	ASSYSSEAQI
TRBV6-1	TRBJ2-1	ASSTTGIRNEQF
TRBV2	TRBJ1-6	ASSAGNNSPLH
TRBV3-1	TRBJ1-2	ASSQNFVADGYT
TRBV12-3/TRBV12-4	TRBJ1-6	ASSPPNSPLH
TRBV4-3	TRBJ1-3	ASSQDSGAGNTIY
TRBV4-1	TRBJ2-5	ASSHWTGRGETQY
TRBV28	TRBJ2-7	ASKGREVGIHEQY
TRBV29-1	TRBJ1-1	SVEAPGQAQWQAF